The sequence of this T cell receptor beta chain was determined in a study of beta chain features in type 1 diabetes. Study outcomes and limitations: Patients and controls would share equally any PCR tilt toward shorter templates.

The CDR3 loop spans 13 amino acids. V shed 4 bases and J shed 7 bases, with 13 bases lying between them. CDR1 SNHLY and CDR2 FYNNEI come from the germline V gene. Expressed TCRB transcripts were sequenced because the entire RNA isolate underwent reverse transcription. The data were produced by immunoSEQ multiplex PCR, yet TCRdb's version contains in-frame clones alone and is incomplete. The table includes 350,000 to 450,000 clones, approximately 14% detected once. This clone has just a few counts. What it binds is unknown. The receptor was derived from a man in his thirties or forties in good health. V and J are TRBV2 and TRBJ1-1; D gene uncertain. Sequencing was done on a sample of naive CD4+ T cells from blood. In nucleotides, the CDR3 is TGTGCCAGCAGTGCGGAGGCCTCACTTGAAGCTTTCTTT. It specifies CASSAEASLEAFF.